A selection of T cell receptor beta chains follows, all from one sample in a study of cytomegalovirus exposure and HLA in healthy donors. Clones were sequenced by immunoSEQ multiplex PCR, and TCRdb holds only the in-frame ones, with some missing. This sample yields some 150,000 clones, of which roughly four fifths are seen a single time; about 5.6% belongs to the top ten. Sequencing was carried out using PBMCs. The receptors originated from a man younger than 45 in good health and CMV-seropositive. Both conserved end residues are part of each CDR3. The D gene is left open where the match is weak. Not all rows give a size; the values are once, few, many and, for expanded clones, a class.

abundance,j_gene,v_gene,d_gene,CDR3nt,CDR3aa
-,TRBJ1-2,TRBV5-1,-,TGCGCCAGCAGCTTCGACCCGGCAGGGGTCACAAGGACTGGTGGCTACACCTTC,CASSFDPAGVTRTGGYTF
-,TRBJ2-2,TRBV4-1,-,TGCGCCAGCAGCGGACACAGGGCAAGGGACACCGGGGAGCTGTTTTTT,CASSGHRARDTGELFF
-,TRBJ1-6,TRBV5-1,TRBD1,TGCGCCAGCAGCTTGGATGGACAGGGGAATTCACCCCTCCACTTT,CASSLDGQGNSPLHF
once,TRBJ2-6,TRBV30,-,TGTGCCTGGAGTTTTTTTCCGGGTTTGAGCCGCGGGGCCAACGTCCTGACTTTC,CAWSFFPGLSRGANVLTF
-,TRBJ2-3,TRBV28,-,TGTGCCAGCAGATCGGGGGCCAAAGCGGGATTTATATCAGATACGCAGTATTTT,CASRSGAKAGFISDTQYF
-,TRBJ1-5,TRBV6-5,-,TGTGCCAGCAGTAAATACCGGGAGATCAATCAGCCCCAGCATTTT,CASSKYREINQPQHF
-,TRBJ2-7,TRBV5-4,TRBD1,TGTGCCAGCAGCCCAGGGGGTCAGGGCAACTACGAGCAGTACTTC,CASSPGGQGNYEQYF
-,TRBJ1-5,TRBV5-1,-,TGCGCCAGCAGTCCAACAGGGTCAGGGAATCAGCCCCAGCATTTT,CASSPTGSGNQPQHF
once,TRBJ1-2,TRBV19,TRBD1,TGTGCCAGTAGCCGGGGACAGGGCACCATCTATGGCTACACCTTC,CASSRGQGTIYGYTF
-,TRBJ2-1,TRBV27,-,TGTGCCAGCAGTTTAGATCTCTGGGCCAATGAGCAGTTCTTC,CASSLDLWANEQFF
-,TRBJ2-7,TRBV11-1,TRBD1,TGTGCCAGCAGCTTAACCTCCGGGACAGGAGCCTACGAGCAGTACTTC,CASSLTSGTGAYEQYF
-,TRBJ2-1,TRBV12-5,TRBD1,TGTGCTAGTGGTTTGGTACTGAGTCAGGGGGCTTGGGAGCAGTTCTTC,CASGLVLSQGAWEQFF
-,TRBJ2-2,TRBV6-6,-,TGTGCCAGCTTCCCAATACAGGGCGGGGAGCTGTTTTTT,CASFPIQGGELFF
-,TRBJ2-2,TRBV18,TRBD2,TGTGCCAGCTCCCCGAGACTAGCGGGGTCGAACACCGGGGAGCTGTTTTTT,CASSPRLAGSNTGELFF
-,TRBJ2-2,TRBV7-2,-,TGTGCCAGCTATTTACAGGGCTCCAACACCGGGGAGCTGTTTTTT,CASYLQGSNTGELFF
-,TRBJ2-3,TRBV28,TRBD2,TGTGCCAGCAGTCTCGAGGTAGCGGGGGCAGATACGCAGTATTTT,CASSLEVAGADTQYF
-,TRBJ2-1,TRBV4-1,TRBD1,TGCGCCAGCTCGGACAGGGGGCGGTATGAGCAGTTCTTC,CASSDRGRYEQFF
-,TRBJ2-5,TRBV27,-,TGTGCCAGCAGTACTTACAGGGAGCCCCAAGAGACCCAGTACTTC,CASSTYREPQETQYF
-,TRBJ2-3,TRBV5-5,-,TGTGCCAGCAGCTTATCACAAATCACAGATACGCAGTATTTT,CASSLSQITDTQYF
-,TRBJ1-3,TRBV6-5,-,TGTGCCAGCCGGGGGGGGCTATTAGGAAACACCATATATTTT,CASRGGLLGNTIYF
-,TRBJ2-7,TRBV2,TRBD2,TGTGCCAGCAGTGGGGGGGTTGGAGCGGGAGGGCGCGAGCAGTACTTC,CASSGGVGAGGREQYF
-,TRBJ1-3,TRBV5-4,-,TGTGCCAGCAGCGTGAAGCGCCCTGGAAACACCATATATTTT,CASSVKRPGNTIYF
-,TRBJ1-3,TRBV6-5,-,TGTGCCAGCAGTGCTGACAGGTACTCTGGAAACACCATATATTTT,CASSADRYSGNTIYF
once,TRBJ2-7,TRBV18,TRBD1,TGTGCCAGCTCACCACCGGACAGGGGGTTGAGCTCCTACGAGCAGTACTTC,CASSPPDRGLSSYEQYF
-,TRBJ2-7,TRBV27,TRBD2,TGTGCCAGCAGTTCACTAGGTATGGCGGGAGGGGTATCCGAGCAGTACTTC,CASSSLGMAGGVSEQYF
-,TRBJ1-6,TRBV27,-,TGTGCCAGCAGTTTTTTTCAGGGGCGTTCACCCCTCCACTTT,CASSFFQGRSPLHF
-,TRBJ2-1,TRBV18,-,TGTGCCAGCTCACCATCCGCCGCGGGTGAGCAGTTCTTC,CASSPSAAGEQFF
few,TRBJ1-1,TRBV7-8,-,TGTGCCAGCAGCTTAGAGTTGGCTTACACTGAAGCTTTCTTT,CASSLELAYTEAFF
once,TRBJ1-5,TRBV28,-,TGTGCCAGCAGACAACAGGGTAGAAATCAGCCCCAGCATTTT,CASRQQGRNQPQHF
-,TRBJ2-5,TRBV7-9,TRBD1,TGTGCCAGCAGCTCTTCCCTGACAGGGGGTGTGCAAGAGACCCAGTACTTC,CASSSSLTGGVQETQYF
-,TRBJ2-7,TRBV27,-,TGTGCCAGCAGTATCAGGCGGGAAATCTACGAGCAGTACTTC,CASSIRREIYEQYF
-,TRBJ2-2,TRBV6-5,-,TGTGCCAGCAGTTACCGGGCTAGCTTGTACACCGGGGAGCTGTTTTTT,CASSYRASLYTGELFF
few,TRBJ2-1,TRBV5-1,TRBD1,TGCGCCAGCAGCTCCCCTCAGGGGGCGCAGGATGAGCAGTTCTTC,CASSSPQGAQDEQFF
-,TRBJ1-5,TRBV27,-,TGTGCCAGCAGTTTAAGACAGGGCAATCAGCCCCAGCATTTT,CASSLRQGNQPQHF
-,TRBJ2-7,TRBV4-1,TRBD1,TGCGCCAGCAGCCAAGACCCAGGACAGGCCTCCTACGAGCAGTACTTC,CASSQDPGQASYEQYF
-,TRBJ1-4,TRBV2,TRBD1,TGTGCCAGCAGGAGAGGACAGGGGAGTGAAAAACTGTTTTTT,CASRRGQGSEKLFF
-,TRBJ2-1,TRBV5-1,TRBD2,TGCGCCAGCAGCTTCATAGCGGGGGCTCGGAATGAGCAGTTCTTC,CASSFIAGARNEQFF
-,TRBJ2-2,TRBV5-1,TRBD2,TGCGCCAGCAGCTTTTCTTCGACTAGCCACCTAGGAGGGGAGCTGTTTTTT,CASSFSSTSHLGGELFF
-,TRBJ2-5,TRBV27,-,TGTGCCAGCAGTTTAGAAAGGGGAGGTCAAGAGACCCAGTACTTC,CASSLERGGQETQYF
-,TRBJ2-7,TRBV6-1,TRBD2,TGTGCCAGCAGTCTCCCGACTAGCGGGTCCTACGAGCAGTACTTC,CASSLPTSGSYEQYF
few,TRBJ1-6,TRBV30,-,TGTGCCTGGAGTGTTACAAAAAACAATTCACCCCTCCACTTT,CAWSVTKNNSPLHF
-,TRBJ2-3,TRBV2,-,TGTGCCAGCAGCACTCTGGGGGGTCTTGGGTATTTT,CASSTLGGLGYF